This T cell receptor beta chain was identified in a study of Graves' ophthalmopathy and Graves' hyperthyroidism. This clonotype was observed at least ten times. The CDR3 is made up of 14 amino acids. V dropped 7 bases and J dropped 3; count of bases not matched to a gene: 6. RNA transcripts yielded amplified TCR beta CDR3 regions. HTBI-primed first-round RT-PCR preceded second-round multiplex PCR. TCRdb independently ran MiXCR on the multiplex PCR reads; one entry per CDR3 protein. The table lists around 1,000,000 distinct CDR3 sequences, about 35% of them singletons, with over 8.5% in the top ten. The source material was peripheral blood or thyroid tissue (not recorded which). The chain recombines TRBV12-3 or TRBV12-4 with TRBJ1-5; 7 nucleotides line up with TRBD1. This TCR was sampled from an adult man with Graves' hyperthyroidism. The CDR3 spells CASNLGQYNQPQHF. The CDR3, as DNA: TGTGCCAGCAACTTGGGACAGTACAATCAGCCCCAGCATTTT.